The rows below give T cell receptor beta chains drawn from one sample of a study of cytomegalovirus exposure and HLA in healthy donors. Only in-frame clones appear in the TCRdb table, and some are missing; sequencing was by immunoSEQ multiplex PCR. Of about 89,000 clones in the sample, around nine tenths were seen once. Sequenced sample: PBMCs. The receptors originated from a young man in good health and CMV-seropositive. Both conserved end residues are part of each CDR3. The D gene is left open where the match is weak. A row's size may be missing; if present it is once, few, many or a size class.

D gene | J gene | V gene | clone size | CDR3 DNA | CDR3 protein
. | TRBJ2-5 | TRBV5-1 | once | TGCGCCAGCAGCGTCGACAGACCGACGGCCCAGTACTTC | CASSVDRPTAQYF
TRBD2 | TRBJ2-7 | TRBV18 | once | TGTGCCAGCTCACCGACTAGCGCCCACGAGCAGTACTTC | CASSPTSAHEQYF
. | TRBJ1-5 | TRBV18 | . | TGTGCCAGCTCCGCTACAGGCTCCCTCGGCAATCAGCCCCAGCATTTT | CASSATGSLGNQPQHF
TRBD2 | TRBJ2-7 | TRBV19 | once | TGTGCCAGTAGTATTACTAGCGGGAGGCCCTACGAGCAGTACTTC | CASSITSGRPYEQYF
TRBD1 | TRBJ2-7 | TRBV30 | . | TGTGCCTGGAACCGACAGGGTATCCCCTACGAGCAGTACTTC | CAWNRQGIPYEQYF
TRBD1 | TRBJ2-5 | TRBV5-1 | . | TGCGCCAGCCACCCAGGGGGCGGGGAGACCCAGTACTTC | CASHPGGGETQYF
TRBD2 | TRBJ2-1 | TRBV2 | . | TGTGCCAGCCGAACCGGGACTAGCGGGAGACCGCCGTTCTTC | CASRTGTSGRPPFF
. | TRBJ1-5 | TRBV4-1 | . | TGCGCCAGCAGCCAAGTGGGACACTACAATCAGCCCCAGCATTTT | CASSQVGHYNQPQHF
TRBD2 | TRBJ2-1 | TRBV7-6 | . | TGTGCCAGCAGCTTACGAGCACTTAGTAGCGGGATGATGGATGAGCAGTTCTTC | CASSLRALSSGMMDEQFF
. | TRBJ1-4 | TRBV15 | . | TGTGCCACCAGCAGGGCTAGCGGGGGGAAACTGTTTTTT | CATSRASGGKLFF
. | TRBJ2-1 | TRBV6-6 | . | TGTGCCAGCAGTTCCTCACTAGTTGTTGAGCAGTTCTTC | CASSSSLVVEQFF
. | TRBJ1-1 | TRBV30 | few | TGTGCCTGGAGTGTAAGGGGGATCACTGAAGCTTTCTTT | CAWSVRGITEAFF
TRBD2 | TRBJ2-5 | TRBV5-1 | few | TGCGCCAGCAGCTTGGCGCTAGCGGGAGGCTCCCAAGAGACCCAGTACTTC | CASSLALAGGSQETQYF
. | TRBJ2-1 | TRBV7-9 | . | TGTGCCAGCAGCCCCAGGACAGCCATCAATGAGCAGTTCTTC | CASSPRTAINEQFF
TRBD2 | TRBJ2-1 | TRBV19 | . | TGTGCCAGTAGTATTACGGGGACTAGTTTGAATGAGCAGTTCTTC | CASSITGTSLNEQFF
. | TRBJ2-3 | TRBV7-9 | . | TGTGCCAGCAGCTTAGAAGCGCTCCCGAGAACGGATACGCAGTATTTT | CASSLEALPRTDTQYF
TRBD2 | TRBJ2-3 | TRBV4-2 | . | TGTGCCAGCAGCCCATACATGACTAGCGGGAGAGGCGCAGATACGCAGTATTTT | CASSPYMTSGRGADTQYF
. | TRBJ1-2 | TRBV18 | . | TGTGCCAGCTCAACCCAGGGGAATGGCTACACCTTC | CASSTQGNGYTF
. | TRBJ2-2 | TRBV18 | once | TGTGCCAGCTCACCACTCCCTAGCACGAACACCGGGGAGCTGTTTTTT | CASSPLPSTNTGELFF
. | TRBJ1-2 | TRBV5-1 | . | TGCGCCAGCAGCTTAGACAACGCTAACTATGGCTACACCTTC | CASSLDNANYGYTF
. | TRBJ1-1 | TRBV7-2 | . | TGTGCCAGCAGCTTAGGGGCTTTTGAAGCTTTCTTT | CASSLGAFEAFF
. | TRBJ1-3 | TRBV5-4 | . | TGTGCCAGCAGCTTGGACAGGAACGGAAACACCATATATTTT | CASSLDRNGNTIYF
. | TRBJ2-1 | TRBV10-1 | . | TGCGCCAGCACGAGAGGAGAAACAGGGATTCTCTCCTACAATGAGCAGTTCTTC | CASTRGETGILSYNEQFF
TRBD2 | TRBJ2-3 | TRBV5-4 | . | TGTGCCAGCAGCTTGGGACTAGCGGGACTAACTAGCACAGATACGCAGTATTTT | CASSLGLAGLTSTDTQYF
. | TRBJ1-2 | TRBV6-5 | few | TGTGCCAGCAGTTACTCCAGGGGTCTGAGTGGCTACACCTTC | CASSYSRGLSGYTF
. | TRBJ1-2 | TRBV2 | . | TGTGCCAGCAGTGAATGGCGGGACTATGGCTACACCTTC | CASSEWRDYGYTF